This T cell receptor beta chain comes out of a study of neurological immune-mediated disorders. As concerns this clonotype: The antigen is not known. A junction boundary mismatches the germline segment, possibly from a read error.

The cDNA was produced through 5'RACE with 10-nucleotide random UMIs. TCRdb redid the calling of the 5' RACE reads with MiXCR, one entry per CDR3 protein. The table includes roughly 76,000 distinct CDR3 sequences, 14% detected once. In germline, CDR1 is SEHNR, CDR2 FQNEAQ (reference sequence). The CDR3 is 14 amino acids. Unsorted libraries were generated from 2 million PBMCs. These cells had been stored in RNAlater at -80 C. Study-wide points: CDR3 amino acid sequences of expanded clones were not shared across subjects, a result suggesting private repertoires in all groups.

The gene calls are TRBV7-9 and TRBJ2-5; 7 nucleotides line up with TRBD2. This TCR came from a woman in her fifties or sixties in good health. The sequenced material came from PBMCs. In nucleotides, the CDR3 is TGTGCCAGCAGCCCGAGACTAGCATGGGAGAGCCAGTACTTC. Protein product: CASSPRLAWESQYF.